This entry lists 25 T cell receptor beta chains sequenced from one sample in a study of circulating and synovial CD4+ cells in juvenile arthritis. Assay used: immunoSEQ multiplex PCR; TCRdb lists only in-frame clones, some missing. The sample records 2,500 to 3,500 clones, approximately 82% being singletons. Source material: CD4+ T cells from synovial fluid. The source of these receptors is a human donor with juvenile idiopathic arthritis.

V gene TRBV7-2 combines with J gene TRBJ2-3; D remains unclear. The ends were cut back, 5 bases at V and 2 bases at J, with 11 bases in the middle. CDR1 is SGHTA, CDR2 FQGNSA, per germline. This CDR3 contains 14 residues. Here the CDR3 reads CASSPLRNTDTQYF. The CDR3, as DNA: TGTGCCAGCAGCCCGTTGCGGAACACAGATACGCAGTATTTT. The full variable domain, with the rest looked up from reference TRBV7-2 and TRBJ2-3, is GAGVSQSPSNKVTEKGKDVELRCDPISGHTALYWYRQSLGQGLEFLIYFQGNSAPDKSGLPSDRFSAERTGGSVSTLTIQRTQQEDSAVYLCASSPLRNTDTQYFGPGTRLTVL.

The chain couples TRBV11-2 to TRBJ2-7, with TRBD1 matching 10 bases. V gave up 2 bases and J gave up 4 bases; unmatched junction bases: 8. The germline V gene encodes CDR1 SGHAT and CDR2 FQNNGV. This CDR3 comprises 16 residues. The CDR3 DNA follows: TGTGCCAGCAGCTTACCTTGGACAGGGGGAAGGTACGAGCAGTACTTC. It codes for CASSLPWTGGRYEQYF.

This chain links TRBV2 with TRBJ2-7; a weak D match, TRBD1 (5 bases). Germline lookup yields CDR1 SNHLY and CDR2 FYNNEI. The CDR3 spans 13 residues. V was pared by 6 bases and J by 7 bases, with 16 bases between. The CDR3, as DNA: TGTGCCAGCAGGGCCTCAGGGCTGGGGGAGCAGTACTTC. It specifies CASRASGLGEQYF.

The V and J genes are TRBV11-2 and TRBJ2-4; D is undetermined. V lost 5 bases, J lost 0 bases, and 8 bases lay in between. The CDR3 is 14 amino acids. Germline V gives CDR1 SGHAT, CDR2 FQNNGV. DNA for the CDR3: TGTGCCAGCAGCCCACAGCTAGCCAAAAACATTCAGTACTTC. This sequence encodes CASSPQLAKNIQYF. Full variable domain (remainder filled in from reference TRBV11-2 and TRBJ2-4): EAGVAQSPRYKIIEKRQSVAFWCNPISGHATLYWYQQILGQGPKLLIQFQNNGVVDDSQLPKDRFSAERLKGVDSTLKIQPAKLEDSAVYLCASSPQLAKNIQYFGAGTRLSVL.

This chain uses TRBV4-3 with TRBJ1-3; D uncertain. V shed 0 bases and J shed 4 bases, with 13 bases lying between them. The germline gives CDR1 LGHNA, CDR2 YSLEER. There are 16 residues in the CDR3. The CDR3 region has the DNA TGCGCCAGCAGCCAAGATACCCCCTATCTGGGAAACACCATATATTTT. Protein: CASSQDTPYLGNTIYF.

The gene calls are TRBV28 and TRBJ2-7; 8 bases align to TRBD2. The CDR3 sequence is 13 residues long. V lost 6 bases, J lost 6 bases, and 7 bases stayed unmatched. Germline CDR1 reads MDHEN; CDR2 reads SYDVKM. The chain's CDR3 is CASRPETSAEQYF. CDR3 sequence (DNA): TGTGCCAGCAGGCCGGAGACTAGCGCCGAGCAGTACTTC.

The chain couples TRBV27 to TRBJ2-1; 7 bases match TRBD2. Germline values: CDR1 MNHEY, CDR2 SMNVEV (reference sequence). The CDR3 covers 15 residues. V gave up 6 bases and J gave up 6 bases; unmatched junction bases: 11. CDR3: CASSPGGTQVNEQFF. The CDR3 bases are TGTGCCAGCAGCCCCGGGGGGACTCAGGTCAATGAGCAGTTCTTC.

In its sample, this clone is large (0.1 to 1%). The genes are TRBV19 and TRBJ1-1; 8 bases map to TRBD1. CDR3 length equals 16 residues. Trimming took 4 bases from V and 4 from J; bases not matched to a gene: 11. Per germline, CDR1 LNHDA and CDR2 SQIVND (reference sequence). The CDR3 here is CASSTVAGQGSTEAFF. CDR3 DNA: TGTGCCAGTAGTACCGTAGCCGGACAGGGATCCACTGAAGCTTTCTTT.

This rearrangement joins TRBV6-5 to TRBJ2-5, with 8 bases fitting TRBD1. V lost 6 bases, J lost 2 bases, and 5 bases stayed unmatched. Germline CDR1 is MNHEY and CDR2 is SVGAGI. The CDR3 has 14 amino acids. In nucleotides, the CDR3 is TGTGCCAGCAGCCGGGACAGGCTTCAAGAGACCCAGTACTTC. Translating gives CASSRDRLQETQYF.

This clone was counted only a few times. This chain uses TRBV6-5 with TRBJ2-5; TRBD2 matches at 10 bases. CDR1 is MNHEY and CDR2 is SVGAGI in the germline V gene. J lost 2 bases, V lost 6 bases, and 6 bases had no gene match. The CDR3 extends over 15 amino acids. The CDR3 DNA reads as TGTGCCAGCAGCCATAGCGGGGGGAATCAAGAGACCCAGTACTTC. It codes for CASSHSGGNQETQYF.

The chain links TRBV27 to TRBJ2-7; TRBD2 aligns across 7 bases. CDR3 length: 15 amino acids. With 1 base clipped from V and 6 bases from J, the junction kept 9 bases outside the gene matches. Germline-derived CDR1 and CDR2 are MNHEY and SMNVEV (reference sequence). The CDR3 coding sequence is TGTGCCAGCAGTTTATTGTCTAGCGGTTATTCCGAGCAGTACTTC. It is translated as CASSLLSSGYSEQYF.

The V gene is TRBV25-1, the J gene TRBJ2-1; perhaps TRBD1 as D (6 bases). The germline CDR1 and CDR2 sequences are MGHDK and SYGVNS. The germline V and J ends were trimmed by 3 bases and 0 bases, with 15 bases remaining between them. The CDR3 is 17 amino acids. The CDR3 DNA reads TGTGCCAGCAGTGATCCAGGCAGGGGTGGCTCCTACAATGAGCAGTTCTTC. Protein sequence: CASSDPGRGGSYNEQFF.

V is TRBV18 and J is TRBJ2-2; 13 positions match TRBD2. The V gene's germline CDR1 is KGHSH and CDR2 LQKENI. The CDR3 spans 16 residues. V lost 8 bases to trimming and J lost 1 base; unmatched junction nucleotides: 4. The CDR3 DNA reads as TGTGCCAGCCCACTAGCGGGGGGGCTGAACACCGGGGAGCTGTTTTTT. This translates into CASPLAGGLNTGELFF.

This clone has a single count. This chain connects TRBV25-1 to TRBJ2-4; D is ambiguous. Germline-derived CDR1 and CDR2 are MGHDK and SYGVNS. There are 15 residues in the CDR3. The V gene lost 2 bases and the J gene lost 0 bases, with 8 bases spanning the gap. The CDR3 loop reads CASSEGVLAKNIQYF. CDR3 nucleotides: TGTGCCAGCAGTGAAGGTGTACTAGCCAAAAACATTCAGTACTTC. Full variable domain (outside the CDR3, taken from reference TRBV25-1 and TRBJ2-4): EADIYQTPRYLVIGTGKKITLECSQTMGHDKMYWYQQDPGMELHLIHYSYGVNSTEKGDLSSESTVSRIRTEHFPLTLESARPSHTSQYLCASSEGVLAKNIQYFGAGTRLSVL.

Written as DNA, the CDR3 is TGTGCCAGCAGCTTAGGGGGGACAGGAAGGGAGAATGAGCAGTTCTTC. Its protein product is CASSLGGTGRENEQFF. The V and J genes are TRBV7-2 and TRBJ2-1, with 8 bases identical to TRBD1. This CDR3 spans 16 amino acids. Germline values: CDR1 SGHTA, CDR2 FQGNSA. Trimming at V came to 1 base and at J to 7 bases, leaving 9 bases not matched to a gene.

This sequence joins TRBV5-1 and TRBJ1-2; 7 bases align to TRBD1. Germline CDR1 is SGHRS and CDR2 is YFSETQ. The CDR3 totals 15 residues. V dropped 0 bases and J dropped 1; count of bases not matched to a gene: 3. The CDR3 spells CASSLGTGLNYGYTF. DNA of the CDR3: TGCGCCAGCAGCTTGGGGACAGGCCTTAACTATGGCTACACCTTC.

In nucleotides, the CDR3 is TGTGCCAGCAGTGCTAGCGCAGATACGCAGTATTTT. Amino acids: CASSASADTQYF. V and J are TRBV6-1 and TRBJ2-3; possible D gene TRBD2, 6 bases. CDR3 length: 12 residues. CDR1 MNHNS and CDR2 SASEGT come from the germline V gene. V was trimmed by 4 bases and J by 4 bases, leaving 6 bases between them.

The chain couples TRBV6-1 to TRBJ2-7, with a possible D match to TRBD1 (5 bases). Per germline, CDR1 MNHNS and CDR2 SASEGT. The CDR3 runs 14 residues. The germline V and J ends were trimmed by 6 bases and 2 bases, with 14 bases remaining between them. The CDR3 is CASSGSGAAYEQYF. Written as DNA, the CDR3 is TGTGCCAGCAGCGGGTCTGGGGCGGCCTACGAGCAGTACTTC.

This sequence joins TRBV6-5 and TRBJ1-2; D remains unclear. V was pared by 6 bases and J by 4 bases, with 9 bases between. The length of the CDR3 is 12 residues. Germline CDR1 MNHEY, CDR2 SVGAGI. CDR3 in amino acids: CASRTPFYGYTF. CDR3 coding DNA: TGTGCCAGCAGGACACCTTTCTATGGCTACACCTTC.

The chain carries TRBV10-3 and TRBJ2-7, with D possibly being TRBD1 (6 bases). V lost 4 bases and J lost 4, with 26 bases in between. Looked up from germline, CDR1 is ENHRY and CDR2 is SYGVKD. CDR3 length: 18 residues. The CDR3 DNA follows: TGTGCCATCAGTGCCCAGACCCCGACAGGTCACGGAGGTTACGAGCAGTACTTC. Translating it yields CAISAQTPTGHGGYEQYF.

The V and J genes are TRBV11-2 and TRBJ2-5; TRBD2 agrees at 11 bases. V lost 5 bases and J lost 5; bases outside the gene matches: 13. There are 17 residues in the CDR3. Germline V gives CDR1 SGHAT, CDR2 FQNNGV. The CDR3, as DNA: TGTGCCAGCAGCCCCCTAGGTCTAGCGGGGGGTAGTGAGACCCAGTACTTC. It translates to CASSPLGLAGGSETQYF.

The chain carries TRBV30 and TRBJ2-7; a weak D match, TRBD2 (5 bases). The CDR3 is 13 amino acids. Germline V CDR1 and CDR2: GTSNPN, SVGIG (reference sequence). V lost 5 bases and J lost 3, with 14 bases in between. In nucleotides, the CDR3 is TGTGCCTGGGCTGAGGGTACCCTCTACGAGCAGTACTTC. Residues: CAWAEGTLYEQYF.

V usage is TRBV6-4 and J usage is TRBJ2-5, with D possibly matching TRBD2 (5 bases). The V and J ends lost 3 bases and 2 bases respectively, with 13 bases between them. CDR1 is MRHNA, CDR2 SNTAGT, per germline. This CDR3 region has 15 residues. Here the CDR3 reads CASSEGAGSQETQYF. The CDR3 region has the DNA TGTGCCAGCAGTGAAGGTGCGGGTTCTCAAGAGACCCAGTACTTC.

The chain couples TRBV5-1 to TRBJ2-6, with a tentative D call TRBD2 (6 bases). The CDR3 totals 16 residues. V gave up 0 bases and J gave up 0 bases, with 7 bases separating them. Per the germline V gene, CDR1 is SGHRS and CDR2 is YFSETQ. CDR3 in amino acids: CASSLEGGSGANVLTF. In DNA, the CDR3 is TGCGCCAGCAGCTTGGAGGGAGGCTCTGGGGCCAACGTCCTGACTTTC.

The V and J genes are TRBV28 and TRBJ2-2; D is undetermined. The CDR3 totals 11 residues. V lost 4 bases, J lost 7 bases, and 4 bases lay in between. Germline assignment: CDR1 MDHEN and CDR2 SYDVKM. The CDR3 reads CASSSLGELFF. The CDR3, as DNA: TGTGCCAGCAGTTCCCTCGGGGAGCTGTTTTTT.